The 29 T cell receptor beta chains in this list originate from one sample, sequenced in a study of blood T cell repertoires in COVID-19. Sequenced by immunoSEQ multiplex PCR; TCRdb stores in-frame clones only, minus some. Of over 70,000 clones listed, 60% to 85% are singletons. Sequenced material: peripheral blood. The receptor set was obtained from a woman of 80 years or more with acute or convalescent COVID-19.

This clone appeared a single time. This sequence joins TRBV3-1 (or the pseudogene TRBV3-2) and TRBJ2-7; no reliable D call. The CDR3 totals 15 residues. The V gene lost 1 base and the J gene lost 9 bases, with 19 bases spanning the gap. In germline, CDR1 is LGHDT, CDR2 YNNKEL (reference sequence). The CDR3 DNA reads TGTGCCAGCAGCCAAGTCCCTCAGACACAAAACGGGCAGTACTTC. Its protein is CASSQVPQTQNGQYF.

V gene TRBV7-2 combines with J gene TRBJ2-3, with D uncertain. The CDR3 runs to 15 residues. Germline-derived CDR1 and CDR2 are SGHTA and FQGNSA. V was pared by 0 bases and J by 0 bases, with 7 bases between. The CDR3: CASSLAGLSTDTQYF. The CDR3 nucleotides are TGTGCCAGCAGCTTAGCCGGGTTAAGCACAGATACGCAGTATTTT.

This chain connects TRBV4-2 to TRBJ2-5, with 12 bases that match TRBD2. V dropped 4 bases and J dropped 4; count of bases not matched to a gene: 7. Germline V gene lookup returns CDR1 LGHNA and CDR2 YNFKEQ. The CDR3 is made up of 16 amino acids. CDR3 nucleotide sequence: TGTGCCAGCAGCCCCCGACTAGCGGGAGTGGCAGAGACCCAGTACTTC. This translates into CASSPRLAGVAETQYF.

The V and J genes are TRBV4-1 and TRBJ2-7, with 9 nucleotides matching TRBD1. The CDR3 loop spans 16 amino acids. V shed 4 bases and J 2 bases; nucleotides not matched to a gene: 9. Germline V gene lookup returns CDR1 MGHRA and CDR2 YSYEKL. The CDR3 DNA is TGCGCCAGCAGCCTGTTTGGGACAGGGAATCCCTACGAGCAGTACTTC. The encoded protein is CASSLFGTGNPYEQYF.

This chain uses TRBV29-1 with TRBJ2-3; tentatively, D is TRBD1 (5 bases). The CDR3 totals 13 residues. The ends were cut back, 7 bases at V and 4 bases at J, with 15 bases in the middle. CDR1 and CDR2 (germline): SQVTM, ANQGSEA. CDR3 sequence (DNA): TGCAGCGCCAGGGTCAGCGAGGCAGATACGCAGTATTTT. It translates to CSARVSEADTQYF.

This clone has only a few counts. The chain joins TRBV7-2 to TRBJ2-7, with 7 bases matching TRBD1. V lost 3 bases and J lost 1; bases outside the gene matches: 3. Germline lookup yields CDR1 SGHTA and CDR2 FQGNSA. This CDR3 region has 14 residues. CDR3 sequence (DNA): TGTGCCAGCAGCTTGGGACAGCCATCCTACGAGCAGTACTTC. Translation gives CASSLGQPSYEQYF.

The rearrangement joins TRBV6-2 or TRBV6-3 to TRBJ2-3; D uncertain. V lost 2 bases and J lost 2, with 14 bases in between. The CDR3 runs 16 residues. Per the germline V gene, CDR1 is MNHEY and CDR2 is SVGEGT. The CDR3 loop is CASSYGVVAYTDTQYF. CDR3 DNA: TGTGCCAGCAGTTACGGTGTGGTAGCCTACACAGATACGCAGTATTTT.

The CDR3 reads CASSDRGYNQPQHF. The CDR3 bases are TGTGCCAGCAGCGACAGGGGATACAATCAGCCCCAGCATTTT. The chain combines TRBV7-2 with TRBJ1-5, with TRBD1 matching 8 bases. CDR3 length: 14 amino acids. Germline lookup yields CDR1 SGHTA and CDR2 FQGNSA. With 5 bases clipped from V and 3 bases from J, the junction kept 3 bases outside the gene matches. Drawing the rest from reference TRBV7-2 and TRBJ1-5, the complete variable domain is GAGVSQSPSNKVTEKGKDVELRCDPISGHTALYWYRQSLGQGLEFLIYFQGNSAPDKSGLPSDRFSAERTGGSVSTLTIQRTQQEDSAVYLCASSDRGYNQPQHFGDGTRLSIL.

V gene TRBV5-1 combines with J gene TRBJ1-1; 9 nucleotides match TRBD1. The germline CDR1 and CDR2 sequences are SGHRS and YFSETQ. V dropped 0 bases and J dropped 0; count of bases not matched to a gene: 3. The CDR3 length is 16 residues. CDR3 residues: CASSLGTGVMNTEAFF. Written as DNA, the CDR3 is TGCGCCAGCAGCTTGGGGACAGGGGTCATGAACACTGAAGCTTTCTTT.

The chain recombines TRBV5-1 with TRBJ2-3; D unresolved. Germline CDR1 and CDR2: SGHRS and YFSETQ. The V end was cut by 4 bases, the J end by 0 bases, with 15 bases between. The CDR3 sequence is 16 residues long. CDR3 nucleotide sequence: TGCGCCAGCAGCCCGCGACCGAGGATCAGCACAGATACGCAGTATTTT. This translates into CASSPRPRISTDTQYF. Looking up the rest from reference TRBV5-1 and TRBJ2-3 gives the full variable domain: KAGVTQTPRYLIKTRGQQVTLSCSPISGHRSVSWYQQTPGQGLQFLFEYFSETQRNKGNFPGRFSGRQFSNSRSEMNVSTLELGDSALYLCASSPRPRISTDTQYFGPGTRLTVL.

This sequence joins TRBV3-1 (or the pseudogene TRBV3-2) and TRBJ2-7, with TRBD1 identical over 7 bases. The CDR3 is made up of 12 amino acids. CDR1 is LGHDT, CDR2 YNNKEL, per germline (reference sequence). J was trimmed by 6 bases and V by 1 base; bases with no gene match: 0. Here the CDR3 DNA reads TGTGCCAGCAGCCAAGGACAGGGCGAGCAGTACTTC. Amino acid sequence: CASSQGQGEQYF.

The chain carries TRBV9 and TRBJ2-5, with TRBD2 identical over 13 bases. Germline-derived CDR1 and CDR2 are SGDLS and YYNGEE. After removal of 3 bases from V and 4 bases from J, the junction contained 3 bases not matched to a gene. This CDR3 is 15 amino acids long. The CDR3 loop is CASSGTSGGAETQYF. As DNA, the CDR3 is TGTGCCAGCAGCGGTACTAGCGGGGGGGCAGAGACCCAGTACTTC.

The chain couples TRBV7-2 to TRBJ1-6; 9 nucleotides line up with TRBD1. The CDR3 is made up of 15 amino acids. Germline CDR1 reads SGHTA; CDR2 reads FQGNSA. V shed 3 bases and J 7 bases; nucleotides not matched to a gene: 4. The CDR3 DNA reads TGTGCCAGCAGCTTTCAGGGACAGGGCAATTCACCCCTCCACTTT. This translates into CASSFQGQGNSPLHF.

The J gene is TRBJ2-2, the V gene TRBV5-8; 9 bases are a match to TRBD1. This CDR3 comprises 17 residues. The germline gives CDR1 SGHTS, CDR2 YDEGEE. J was trimmed by 4 bases and V by 1 base; bases with no gene match: 8. The CDR3 bases are TGTGCCAGCAGCTTGTATCGGGACAGGGATCCCACCGGGGAGCTGTTTTTT. Its protein product is CASSLYRDRDPTGELFF.

CDR3 sequence reads: CASSPPGSGGLETQYF. In DNA, the CDR3 is TGTGCCAGCAGCCCACCCGGCAGCGGGGGACTGGAGACCCAGTACTTC. The J gene is TRBJ2-5, the V gene TRBV7-2, with 8 bases fitting TRBD2. V shed 5 bases and J 5 bases; nucleotides not matched to a gene: 13. This CDR3 has 16 amino acids. CDR1 and CDR2 (germline): SGHTA, FQGNSA.

The count of this clone is one. This chain uses TRBV29-1 with TRBJ1-5; D is ambiguous. Germline V gene sequence: CDR1 SQVTM, CDR2 ANQGSEA. CDR3 length: 13 amino acids. V was trimmed by 4 bases and J by 4 bases, leaving 11 bases between them. CDR3 region: CSVVVQANQPQHF. The CDR3 DNA reads as TGCAGCGTTGTAGTTCAGGCTAATCAGCCCCAGCATTTT.

The CDR3 coding sequence is TGTGCCACCCAGGGAGGGGGCACTGAAGCTTTCTTT. Its translation is CATQGGGTEAFF. The chain has TRBV7-9 and TRBJ1-1; a weak D match, TRBD1 (6 bases). The CDR3 runs to 12 residues. Trimming stripped 10 bases from V and 4 bases from J, with 13 bases between. Looked up from germline, CDR1 is SEHNR and CDR2 is FQNEAQ (reference sequence).

The J gene is TRBJ2-1, the V gene TRBV29-1; weak D call: TRBD1 (5 bases). The germline V gene encodes CDR1 SQVTM and CDR2 ANQGSEA. The V end lost 4 bases, the J end lost 6 bases, and 10 bases lay between the germline ends. CDR3 length: 12 amino acids. The CDR3 nucleotides are TGCAGCGTTGCACAGGTTGGCAATGAGCAGTTCTTC. This encodes CSVAQVGNEQFF.

The sample holds one count of this clone. The chain employs TRBV28 and TRBJ1-1; D is unclear. From germline, CDR1 is MDHEN and CDR2 SYDVKM. CDR3 size: 14 residues. Trimming pared 5 bases from V and 0 bases from J, leaving 10 bases between. DNA of the CDR3: TGTGCCAGCAGTATGAGGCAGCTGAACACTGAAGCTTTCTTT. Translated: CASSMRQLNTEAFF.

The rearrangement uses TRBV10-3 and TRBJ1-1; D is ambiguous. V was cut by 5 bases and J by 0 bases, with 10 bases left in between. CDR3 size: 14 residues. The germline CDR1 and CDR2 sequences are ENHRY and SYGVKD. This CDR3 is CAISRGDVNTEAFF. The CDR3 nucleotides are TGTGCCATCAGTCGGGGAGACGTGAACACTGAAGCTTTCTTT.

The table lists this clone with a few counts. The chain recombines TRBV30 with TRBJ1-2; 7 bases agree with TRBD1. The germline V gene encodes CDR1 GTSNPN and CDR2 SVGIG (reference sequence). Unmatched junction bases numbered 7, after V lost 8 bases and J lost 4 bases. The CDR3 is 12 amino acids. The CDR3 reads CAIQGSGYGYTF. CDR3 sequence (DNA): TGTGCCATACAGGGGTCAGGCTATGGCTACACCTTC.

This chain joins TRBV7-2 and TRBJ2-1, with a possible D match to TRBD2 (6 bases). The ends were cut back, 5 bases at V and 10 bases at J, with 21 bases in the middle. CDR3 length equals 15 residues. Germline lookup yields CDR1 SGHTA and CDR2 FQGNSA. DNA for the CDR3: TGTGCCAGCAGCCTAGGTGGACTACTTTCACCCGAGCAGTTCTTC. This sequence encodes CASSLGGLLSPEQFF.

DNA for the CDR3: TGTGCCAGCAGTCCTTGGGACAGACAAAACACCATATATTTT. Amino acids: CASSPWDRQNTIYF. This sequence joins TRBV6-5 and TRBJ1-3; 7 bases are shared with TRBD1. CDR1 is MNHEY, CDR2 SVGAGI, per germline. This CDR3 has 14 amino acids. V shed 5 bases and J 6 bases; nucleotides not matched to a gene: 7.

This chain uses TRBV25-1 with TRBJ1-6; 9 bases map to TRBD1. V was clipped by 10 bases and J by 8 bases; unmatched bases: 9. Looked up from germline, CDR1 is MGHDK and CDR2 is SYGVNS. The length of the CDR3 is 14 residues. Here the CDR3 DNA reads TGTGCCACCTCCGGGACAGGGATTTATTCACCCCTCCACTTT. Amino acid sequence: CATSGTGIYSPLHF.

The rearrangement links TRBV5-5 to TRBJ1-1; D is undetermined. V lost 0 bases to trimming and J lost 0 bases, with 9 bases between them. The V gene's germline CDR1 is SGHKS and CDR2 YYEKEE (reference sequence). The CDR3 has 15 residues. For the CDR3, the DNA is TGTGCCAGCAGCTTGGACCCGGGGATGAACACTGAAGCTTTCTTT. Translated: CASSLDPGMNTEAFF. Using reference TRBV5-5 and TRBJ1-1 for the parts outside the CDR3, the full variable domain is DAGVTQSPTHLIKTRGQQVTLRCSPISGHKSVSWYQQVLGQGPQFIFQYYEKEERGRGNFPDRFSARQFPNYSSELNVNALLLGDSALYLCASSLDPGMNTEAFFGQGTRLTVV.

CDR3 in amino acids: CASSDSSGGNTEAFF. In DNA form, the CDR3 reads TGTGCCAGCAGTGACTCGTCAGGGGGAAACACTGAAGCTTTCTTT. The rearrangement joins TRBV6-4 to TRBJ1-1, with 7 bases fitting TRBD1. CDR3 length equals 15 residues. V dropped 0 bases and J dropped 2; count of bases not matched to a gene: 3. Germline CDR1 and CDR2: MRHNA and SNTAGT.

There are a few counts of this clone. The chain has TRBV15 and TRBJ1-3, with D possibly matching TRBD1 (5 bases). Germline values: CDR1 LNHNV, CDR2 YYDKDF (reference sequence). CDR3 size: 15 residues. With 1 base removed from V and 2 bases from J, the gap between germline ends came to 9 bases. The CDR3 sequence is CATSRVGGAGNTIYF. CDR3 coding DNA: TGTGCCACCAGCAGAGTGGGGGGTGCTGGAAACACCATATATTTT.

This chain connects TRBV7-2 to TRBJ2-5; tentative D call: TRBD1 (7 bases). Germline V gives CDR1 SGHTA, CDR2 FQGNSA. CDR3 length equals 15 residues. V lost 3 bases and J 1 base, leaving 12 bases between the germline ends. The CDR3 coding sequence is TGTGCCAGCAGCTTCTTGCAGGGGGGCCAAGAGACCCAGTACTTC. It yields the protein CASSFLQGGQETQYF.

This clone was recorded at least ten times. This chain links TRBV9 with TRBJ2-3; TRBD2 aligns across 7 bases. This CDR3 spans 16 amino acids. Germline loops: CDR1 SGDLS, CDR2 YYNGEE. The ends lost 6 bases at V and 0 bases at J; junction bases unmatched: 10. In DNA, the CDR3 is TGTGCCAGCACCCCGGGGGGATCTATAAGCACAGATACGCAGTATTTT. Its translation is CASTPGGSISTDTQYF.